This T cell receptor beta chain is from a study of control samples from healthy donors and cancer patients. The table came from immunoSEQ multiplex PCR; TCRdb's copy has only in-frame clones and leaves some out. This table has 120,000 or so clones, over 75% appearing once. Trimming left V 6 bases short and J 4 bases short, with 9 bases between. The CDR3 extends over 12 amino acids. The germline V gene encodes CDR1 SEHNR and CDR2 FQNEAQ (reference sequence). The source is a man aged 55 to 70 in good health. The material sequenced was blood. The gene calls are TRBV7-9 and TRBJ1-1; weak D call: TRBD1 (5 bases). In DNA form, the CDR3 reads TGTGCCAGCAGTCGGGGCTCCACTGAAGCTTTCTTT. Its translation: CASSRGSTEAFF.